This record looks at one T cell receptor beta chain sequence and its context. The ends lost 9 bases at V and 6 bases at J; junction bases unmatched: 7. Germline CDR1 reads SNHLY; CDR2 reads FYNNEI. The CDR3 runs 13 residues. This sample is drawn from a study of blood T cell repertoires in COVID-19. Whole-study context: PBMCs, B-cell-depleted T cells, or T cells were the source of the cDNA or gDNA that made up the material.

How the authors handled the data: Scientists estimated how many nucleated cells there were by amplifying reference gene primers. The method was immunoSEQ multiplex PCR; TCRdb's version includes in-frame clones alone and lacks a portion of them. V and J calls and clone size come straight from that table; D and trimming were deduced from the DNA. The sample shows more than 95,000 clones, roughly four fifths of them seen only once. Input material: peripheral blood. The clonotype comes from a man aged 55 to 70 with acute or convalescent COVID-19. V is TRBV2 and J is TRBJ2-3; 9 bases are a match to TRBD2. The CDR3 protein is CASFGGGVDTQYF. As DNA, the CDR3 is TGTGCCAGTTTTGGCGGGGGGGTTGATACGCAGTATTTT. Variable domain in full (rest from reference TRBV2 and TRBJ2-3): EPEVTQTPSHQVTQMGQEVILRCVPISNHLYFYWYRQILGQKVEFLVSFYNNEISEKSEIFDDQFSVERPDGSNFTLKIRSTKLEDSAMYFCASFGGGVDTQYFGPGTRLTVL.